This T cell receptor (beta chain) was profiled in a study of immune evolution from preneoplasia to lung adenocarcinoma. Comment on this clone: This CDR3 is also generated by other DNA sequences in the sample.

Germline CDR1 reads SGHDT; CDR2 reads YYEEEE. With 3 bases removed from V and 7 bases from J, the gap between germline ends came to 11 bases. The CDR3 loop spans 13 amino acids. Repertoires were generated with immunoSEQ multiplex PCR, while TCRdb's copy carries only in-frame clones and drops some. The sample lists several thousand clones, about 82% occurring once. The rearrangement links TRBV5-6 to TRBJ2-1; either TRBD1 or TRBD2 may supply D (5 bases each). Input material: FFPE minimally invasive lung adenocarcinoma tissue. The TCR comes from a person between 65 and 79 years old with lung adenocarcinoma. The CDR3 DNA sequence: TGTGCCAGCAGCTGGGGGACCGTTAATGAGCAGTTCTTC. Translated: CASSWGTVNEQFF. The variable domain in full, with the rest retrieved from reference TRBV5-6 and TRBJ2-1, is DAGVTQSPTHLIKTRGQQVTLRCSPKSGHDTVSWYQQALGQGPQFIFQYYEEEERQRGNFPDRFSGHQFPNYSSELNVNALLLGDSALYLCASSWGTVNEQFFGPGTRLTVL.